The T cell receptor beta chain described here comes from a study of T cell repertoires in cytomegalovirus infection. Across the study: An indication of both CMV infection and matching HLA type came from public TCR beta signatures.

There are 16 residues in the CDR3. Per germline, CDR1 MDHEN and CDR2 SYDVKM. The V gene lost 5 bases and the J gene lost 0 bases, with 14 bases spanning the gap. TCRdb re-called the reads through MiXCR, storing one row per CDR3 protein. The table shows some 680,000 distinct CDR3 sequences, with roughly a third occurring only once. Material: PBMCs. The clonotype originates from a human donor in good health (CMV status not recorded). Some clones in this sample may be carry-over from other donors' samples. The chain joins TRBV28 to TRBJ1-5, with unresolved D. The CDR3 coding sequence is TGTGCCAGCAGTATCGCCTCTAAGGGTAGCAATCAGCCCCAGCATTTT. Encoded protein: CASSIASKGSNQPQHF.